The 29 T cell receptor beta chains reported below all come from one sample, sequenced in a study of PD-L1 blockade in urothelial cancer. Specified time point: pretreatment peripheral blood. Generated by immunoSEQ multiplex PCR, the TCRdb table keeps only in-frame clones and is missing some. The sample records about 95,000 clones, about nine tenths being singletons. The material was PBMCs, obtained around atezolizumab (anti-PD-L1) treatment. The source of these receptors is a man in his fifties or sixties with urothelial cancer.

The chain couples TRBV6-5 to TRBJ1-1; TRBD1 might be the D (6 bases). Per germline, CDR1 MNHEY and CDR2 SVGAGI. V was trimmed by 0 bases and J by 3 bases, leaving 8 bases between them. The CDR3 totals 14 residues. The CDR3 loop reads CASSYSYRDTEAFF. In DNA form, the CDR3 reads TGTGCCAGCAGTTACTCGTACAGGGACACTGAAGCTTTCTTT.

This chain links TRBV30 with TRBJ1-1; TRBD1 matches at 12 bases. The CDR3 covers 14 residues. The ends lost 4 bases at V and 5 bases at J; junction bases unmatched: 5. Per the germline V gene, CDR1 is GTSNPN and CDR2 is SVGIG (reference sequence). The CDR3 DNA follows: TGTGCCTGGAACCCGGGACAGGGGGCGACTGAAGCTTTCTTT. This encodes CAWNPGQGATEAFF.

The chain employs TRBV4-3 and TRBJ2-1; 10 positions match TRBD2. This CDR3 has 17 amino acids. V was pared by 0 bases and J by 7 bases, with 9 bases of the junction left unmatched. Germline V lookup: CDR1 LGHNA, CDR2 YSLEER. The DNA for the CDR3 is TGCGCCAGCAGCCAAGATCCAGCGGGGGGGCTTTTGAATGAGCAGTTCTTC. This codes for CASSQDPAGGLLNEQFF.

The chain carries TRBV5-4 and TRBJ2-1; 11 nucleotides line up with TRBD2. This CDR3 has 15 residues. Germline lookup yields CDR1 SGHNT and CDR2 YYREEE (reference sequence). J lost 6 bases, V lost 5 bases, and 7 bases had no gene match. In DNA form, the CDR3 reads TGTGCCAGCAGTCGACTAGCGGGGATAGGCAATGAGCAGTTCTTC. This encodes CASSRLAGIGNEQFF.

This clone was observed a single time. This chain uses TRBV10-3 with TRBJ2-5, with TRBD1 matching over 7 bases. J lost 5 bases, V lost 4 bases, and 4 bases had no gene match. This CDR3 comprises 13 residues. Germline CDR1 ENHRY, CDR2 SYGVKD. The CDR3 DNA reads TGTGCCATCAGTGGGACAGGTTGGGAGACCCAGTACTTC. The encoded protein is CAISGTGWETQYF.

The chain employs TRBV28 and TRBJ2-4, with D tentatively TRBD1 (6 bases). The CDR3 has 17 amino acids. Trimming shortened V by 2 bases and J by 0 bases, and 14 bases separated the two germline ends. Germline CDR1 is MDHEN and CDR2 is SYDVKM. CDR3 protein: CASSLPGTPLAKNIQYF. The CDR3 DNA reads as TGTGCCAGCAGTTTACCCGGGACACCACTAGCCAAAAACATTCAGTACTTC.

This clone came up once. For the CDR3, the DNA is TGTGCCATCAGTGAGTCGAGCCTCAGACTATCGAGCACAGATACGCAGTATTTT. Encoded protein: CAISESSLRLSSTDTQYF. V gene TRBV10-3 combines with J gene TRBJ2-3, with a tentative D call TRBD2 (5 bases). The V gene's germline CDR1 is ENHRY and CDR2 SYGVKD. The CDR3 length is 18 residues. Trimming took off 0 bases at V and 0 bases at J, with 16 bases between the two ends.

This clone was picked up a small number of times. The CDR3 DNA sequence: TGTGCCAGCAGCCACAGGAGCACAGATACGCAGTATTTT. This translates into CASSHRSTDTQYF. V usage is TRBV5-4 and J usage is TRBJ2-3, with a tentative D call TRBD1 (5 bases). CDR1 and CDR2 from the germline V gene are SGHNT and YYREEE (reference sequence). This CDR3 is 13 amino acids long. V was trimmed by 4 bases and J by 0 bases, leaving 6 bases between them.

The chain couples TRBV28 to TRBJ1-5; D may be TRBD1 (5 bases). Germline CDR1 MDHEN, CDR2 SYDVKM. CDR3 length: 17 residues. Trimming pared 2 bases from V and 0 bases from J, leaving 14 bases between. The CDR3 here is CASSLQGQGLSNQPQHF. The CDR3 DNA is TGTGCCAGCAGTTTACAGGGCCAGGGCCTTAGCAATCAGCCCCAGCATTTT. The complete variable domain, with remaining parts taken from reference TRBV28 and TRBJ1-5, reads DVKVTQSSRYLVKRTGEKVFLECVQDMDHENMFWYRQDPGLGLRLIYFSYDVKMKEKGDIPEGYSVSREKKERFSLILESASTNQTSMYLCASSLQGQGLSNQPQHFGDGTRLSIL.

The chain joins TRBV11-1 to TRBJ1-6; D gene ambiguous. Trimming cost V 1 base and J 9 bases, with 13 bases left between them. The CDR3 is made up of 15 amino acids. CDR1 is SGHAT, CDR2 FQDESV, per germline (reference sequence). The CDR3 DNA follows: TGTGCCAGCAGCTTAGACAGAAGATCATCTTCACCCCTCCACTTT. This encodes CASSLDRRSSSPLHF.

Only one count was recorded for this clone. The CDR3 loop reads CASSLGQGHHLNYGYTF. The CDR3 nucleotides are TGTGCCAGCAGCCTGGGGCAGGGACACCACCTCAACTATGGCTACACCTTC. The chain uses TRBV7-8 and TRBJ1-2; D possibly corresponds to TRBD1 (6 bases). Germline CDR1 and CDR2: SGHVS and FQNEAQ. V dropped 5 bases and J dropped 2 bases, with 21 bases sitting between them. The CDR3 is 17 amino acids.

The chain is built from TRBV10-1 and TRBJ2-1; a possible D gene is TRBD2 (6 bases). The V and J ends lost 1 base and 2 bases respectively, with 6 bases between them. The germline V gene has CDR1 WNHNN and CDR2 SYGVQD (reference sequence). CDR3 size: 14 residues. CDR3 loop: CASSEWGAYNEQFF. DNA for the CDR3: TGCGCCAGCAGTGAGTGGGGGGCCTACAATGAGCAGTTCTTC.

The rearrangement uses TRBV5-4 and TRBJ1-1; 9 bases line up with TRBD1. V dropped 1 base and J dropped 8; count of bases not matched to a gene: 6. This CDR3 contains 14 residues. In germline, CDR1 is SGHNT, CDR2 YYREEE (reference sequence). The CDR3 coding sequence is TGTGCCAGCAGCTTGTCCAGGACAGGGGACGAAGCTTTCTTT. It is translated as CASSLSRTGDEAFF.

The chain carries TRBV5-1 and TRBJ1-2, with 8 bases aligning to TRBD1. CDR3 size: 15 residues. Germline CDR1 reads SGHRS; CDR2 reads YFSETQ. V gave up 3 bases and J gave up 3 bases; unmatched junction bases: 7. In nucleotides, the CDR3 is TGCGCCAGCAGCTCCCGGACAGGGCTGGACTATGGCTACACCTTC. Translating it yields CASSSRTGLDYGYTF.

The chain joins TRBV9 to TRBJ1-3; D gene uncertain. V was pared by 0 bases and J by 0 bases, with 13 bases between. The CDR3 sequence is 17 residues long. The germline gives CDR1 SGDLS, CDR2 YYNGEE. The CDR3 coding sequence is TGTGCCAGCAGCGTAGCTAACCTACCCATCTCTGGAAACACCATATATTTT. Its protein product is CASSVANLPISGNTIYF. The variable domain in full, completed from reference TRBV9 and TRBJ1-3, reads DSGVTQTPKHLITATGQRVTLRCSPRSGDLSVYWYQQSLDQGLQFLIQYYNGEERAKGNILERFSAQQFPDLHSELNLSSLELGDSALYFCASSVANLPISGNTIYFGEGSWLTVV.

This clone was observed once. This rearrangement joins TRBV27 to TRBJ2-5, with TRBD1 identical over 8 bases. After removal of 8 bases from V and 5 bases from J, the junction contained 10 bases not matched to a gene. This CDR3 comprises 14 residues. Looked up from germline, CDR1 is MNHEY and CDR2 is SMNVEV (reference sequence). The CDR3 sequence: CASRRQGAGETQYF. The DNA of the CDR3 is TGTGCCAGCCGAAGGCAGGGGGCAGGGGAGACCCAGTACTTC.

A word on this clone: The sample contains more than one DNA sequence encoding this CDR3. V gene TRBV2 combines with J gene TRBJ1-5, with 9 bases matching TRBD1. V trimming: 4 bases; J trimming: 2 bases; junction bases outside the gene matches: 0. CDR1 and CDR2 from the germline V gene are SNHLY and FYNNEI. CDR3 length equals 14 residues. The CDR3 protein is CASSGTGGNQPQHF. The CDR3 bases are TGTGCCAGCAGTGGGACAGGGGGCAATCAGCCCCAGCATTTT. Together with reference TRBV2 and TRBJ1-5, the CDR3 gives the full variable domain: EPEVTQTPSHQVTQMGQEVILRCVPISNHLYFYWYRQILGQKVEFLVSFYNNEISEKSEIFDDQFSVERPDGSNFTLKIRSTKLEDSAMYFCASSGTGGNQPQHFGDGTRLSIL.

The gene calls are TRBV11-1 and TRBJ2-7, with D possibly TRBD1 on 5 matching bases. The germline gives CDR1 SGHAT, CDR2 FQDESV (reference sequence). This CDR3 region has 16 residues. Trimming shortened V by 0 bases and J by 4 bases, and 16 bases separated the two germline ends. The CDR3 sequence: CASSLALRGGRYEQYF. The CDR3 region has the DNA TGTGCCAGCAGCTTAGCGCTTAGGGGCGGAAGGTACGAGCAGTACTTC.

This chain uses TRBV30 with TRBJ2-4; TRBD2 matches 9 bases. Germline CDR1 is GTSNPN and CDR2 is SVGIG (reference sequence). Germline trimming cut 3 bases from V and 4 bases from J; bases unmatched to any gene: 7. This CDR3 region has 15 residues. DNA of the CDR3: TGTGCCTGGAGCCTGCCTAGCGGGGAAAAAAACATTCAGTACTTC. It is translated as CAWSLPSGEKNIQYF.

The chain employs TRBV18 and TRBJ1-5; tentative D call: TRBD1 (5 bases). V was trimmed by 3 bases and J by 7 bases, leaving 13 bases between them. The CDR3 runs 14 residues. Germline V gives CDR1 KGHSH, CDR2 LQKENI. CDR3 protein: CASSPREGNQPQHF. The DNA of the CDR3 is TGTGCCAGCTCACCCAGGGAAGGTAACCAGCCCCAGCATTTT. The full variable domain, its missing parts supplied by reference TRBV18 and TRBJ1-5, is NAGVMQNPRHLVRRRGQEARLRCSPMKGHSHVYWYRQLPEEGLKFMVYLQKENIIDESGMPKERFSAEFPKEGPSILRIQQVVRGDSAAYFCASSPREGNQPQHFGDGTRLSIL.

This chain uses TRBV6-5 with TRBJ1-2; D perhaps matches TRBD1 (5 bases). Germline CDR1 and CDR2: MNHEY and SVGAGI. The V and J ends lost 5 bases and 7 bases respectively, with 14 bases between them. The CDR3 runs 13 residues. For the CDR3, the DNA is TGTGCCAGCAGTCCCGGACGGGGGGGTGGCTACACCTTC. As protein: CASSPGRGGGYTF.

The chain has TRBV7-9 and TRBJ2-4; 12 nucleotides line up with TRBD2. Germline trimming cut 4 bases from V and 1 base from J; bases unmatched to any gene: 5. Germline V lookup: CDR1 SEHNR, CDR2 FQNEAQ (reference sequence). The CDR3 totals 17 residues. The CDR3 loop is CASSSTGLAGAKNIQYF. The CDR3 DNA reads as TGTGCCAGCAGCTCGACTGGACTAGCGGGGGCCAAAAACATTCAGTACTTC.

J is TRBJ2-1 and V is TRBV11-3; D unclear. CDR3 length: 13 amino acids. Trimming shortened V by 4 bases and J by 4 bases, and 8 bases separated the two germline ends. CDR1 is SGHNT and CDR2 is YENEEA in the germline V gene. The CDR3 loop reads CASSYARYNEQFF. CDR3 DNA: TGTGCCAGCAGCTACGCCCGGTACAATGAGCAGTTCTTC.

The chain carries TRBV2 and TRBJ2-7, with 11 bases identical to TRBD2. This CDR3 contains 13 residues. V trimming: 6 bases; J trimming: 11 bases; junction bases outside the gene matches: 9. Germline V gene lookup returns CDR1 SNHLY and CDR2 FYNNEI. CDR3 sequence reads: CASSLNPGLAEYF. The CDR3, as DNA: TGTGCCAGCAGCCTCAACCCGGGACTAGCGGAGTACTTC.

This rearrangement joins TRBV12-5 to TRBJ2-7; D unresolved. Trimming took off 7 bases at V and 2 bases at J, with 6 bases between the two ends. Germline loops: CDR1 LGHNT, CDR2 FRNRAP. The CDR3 loop spans 11 amino acids. CDR3 sequence: CASAIAYEQYF. The CDR3 DNA reads TGTGCTAGTGCCATTGCCTACGAGCAGTACTTC.

The chain recombines TRBV5-4 with TRBJ2-5; tentatively, D is TRBD2 (7 bases). V was pared by 1 base and J by 5 bases, with 18 bases between. Germline assignment: CDR1 SGHNT and CDR2 YYREEE (reference sequence). The CDR3 has 16 amino acids. CDR3 DNA sequence: TGTGCCAGCAGCTTGCGGTCCGGGGGGCGGGTGGAGACCCAGTACTTC. Its translation is CASSLRSGGRVETQYF.

The chain uses TRBV4-2 and TRBJ2-7; maybe TRBD1 (5 bases). V lost 1 base and J lost 4, with 8 bases in between. CDR3 size: 13 residues. CDR1 and CDR2 (germline): LGHNA, YNFKEQ. CDR3 coding DNA: TGTGCCAGCAGCCAAGGGGGCTATTACGAGCAGTACTTC. It is translated as CASSQGGYYEQYF.

V is TRBV5-1 and J is TRBJ2-1; 7 nucleotides line up with TRBD2. V lost 0 bases, J lost 2 bases, and 5 bases stayed unmatched. The germline CDR1 and CDR2 sequences are SGHRS and YFSETQ. The CDR3 loop spans 16 amino acids. The DNA of the CDR3 is TGCGCCAGCAGCTTGGCCGGGGGGAGGGCCTACAATGAGCAGTTCTTC. Translation gives CASSLAGGRAYNEQFF.

The rearrangement joins TRBV7-7 to TRBJ1-6; D not resolved. Germline V gene sequence: CDR1 SSHAT, CDR2 FNYEAQ (reference sequence). Trimming left V 1 base short and J 0 bases short, with 10 bases between. The CDR3 is 17 amino acids. The CDR3 loop is CASSLGTESSYNSPLHF. The DNA for the CDR3 is TGTGCCAGCAGCTTAGGTACGGAGAGCTCCTATAATTCACCCCTCCACTTT.